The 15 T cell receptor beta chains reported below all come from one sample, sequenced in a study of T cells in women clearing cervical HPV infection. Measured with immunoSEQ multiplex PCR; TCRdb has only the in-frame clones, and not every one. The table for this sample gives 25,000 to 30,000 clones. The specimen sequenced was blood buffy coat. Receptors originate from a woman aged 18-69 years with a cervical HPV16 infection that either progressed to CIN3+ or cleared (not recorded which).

The covered CDR3 bases are TGTGCCAGTAGGGACAATTACTCTGGAAACACC. The encoded protein is CASRDNYSGNT. In full, the CDR3 reads CASRDNYSGNTIYF. The gene calls are TRBV19 and TRBJ1-3; a weak D match, TRBD1 (5 bases). Read sequence stops 3 residues before the CDR3 end, and the germline J gene provides the missing end. Germline V gene lookup returns CDR1 LNHDA and CDR2 SQIVND (reference sequence). The CDR3 has 14 amino acids. V lost 6 bases and J lost 0, with 9 bases in between.

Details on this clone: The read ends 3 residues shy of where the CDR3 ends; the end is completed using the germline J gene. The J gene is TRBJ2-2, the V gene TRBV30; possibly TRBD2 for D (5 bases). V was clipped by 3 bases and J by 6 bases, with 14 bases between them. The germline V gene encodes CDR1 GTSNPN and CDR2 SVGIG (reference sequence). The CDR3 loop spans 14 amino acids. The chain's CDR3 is CAWRETRVAGELFF. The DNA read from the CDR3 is TGTGCCTGGAGAGAAACTAGGGTCGCCGGGGAG. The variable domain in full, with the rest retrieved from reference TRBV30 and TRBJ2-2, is SQTIHQWPATLVQPVGSPLSLECTVEGTSNPNLYWYRQAAGRGLQLLFYSVGIGQISSEVPQNLSASRPQDRQFILSSKKLLLSDSGFYLCAWRETRVAGELFFGEGSRLTVL.

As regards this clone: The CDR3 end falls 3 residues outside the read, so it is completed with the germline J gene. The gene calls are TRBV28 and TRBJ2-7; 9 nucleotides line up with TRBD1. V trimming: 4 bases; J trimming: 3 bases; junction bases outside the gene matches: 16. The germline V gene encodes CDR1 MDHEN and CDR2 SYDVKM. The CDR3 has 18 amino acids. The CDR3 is CASSSDRDRVFGGYEQYF. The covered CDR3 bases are TGTGCCAGCAGTTCGGACCGGGACAGGGTGTTTGGAGGCTACGAG. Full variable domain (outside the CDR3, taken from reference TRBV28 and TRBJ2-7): DVKVTQSSRYLVKRTGEKVFLECVQDMDHENMFWYRQDPGLGLRLIYFSYDVKMKEKGDIPEGYSVSREKKERFSLILESASTNQTSMYLCASSSDRDRVFGGYEQYFGPGTRLTVT.

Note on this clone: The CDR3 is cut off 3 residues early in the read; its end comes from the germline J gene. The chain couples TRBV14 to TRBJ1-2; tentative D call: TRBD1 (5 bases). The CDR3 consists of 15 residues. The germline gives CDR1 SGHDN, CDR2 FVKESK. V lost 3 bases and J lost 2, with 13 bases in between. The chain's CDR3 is CASSQNQGANYGYTF. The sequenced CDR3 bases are TGTGCCAGCAGCCAGAACCAAGGGGCAAACTATGGC.

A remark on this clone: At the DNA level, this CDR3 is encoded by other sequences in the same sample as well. CDR3 residues: CASSPDGTGAFSSPLHF. The CDR3 DNA, read in part, is TGTGCCAGCAGCCCAGACGGGACAGGGGCTTTTAGTTCACCC. The rearrangement uses TRBV2 and TRBJ1-6, with TRBD1 matching over 10 bases. The sequenced fragment ends 3 residues before the CDR3 boundary, so the rest is inferred from the germline J gene. This CDR3 spans 17 amino acids. The V segment lost 6 bases and the J segment 9 bases; nucleotides outside the gene matches: 14. CDR1 SNHLY and CDR2 FYNNEI come from the germline V gene.

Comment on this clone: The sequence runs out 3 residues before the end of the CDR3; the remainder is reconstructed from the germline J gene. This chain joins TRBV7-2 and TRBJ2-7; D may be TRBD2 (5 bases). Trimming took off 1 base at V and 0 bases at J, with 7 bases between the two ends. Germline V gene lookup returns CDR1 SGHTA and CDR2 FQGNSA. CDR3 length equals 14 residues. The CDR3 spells CASSLGGYSYEQYF. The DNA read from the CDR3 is TGTGCCAGCAGCTTAGGAGGGTACTCCTACGAG.

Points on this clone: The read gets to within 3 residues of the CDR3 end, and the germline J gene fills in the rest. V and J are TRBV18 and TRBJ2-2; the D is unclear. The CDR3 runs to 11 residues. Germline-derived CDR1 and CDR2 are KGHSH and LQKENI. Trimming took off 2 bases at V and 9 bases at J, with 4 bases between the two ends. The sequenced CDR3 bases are TGTGCCAGCTCACCAGGCCGGGAG. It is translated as CASSPGRE. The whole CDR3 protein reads CASSPGRELFF.

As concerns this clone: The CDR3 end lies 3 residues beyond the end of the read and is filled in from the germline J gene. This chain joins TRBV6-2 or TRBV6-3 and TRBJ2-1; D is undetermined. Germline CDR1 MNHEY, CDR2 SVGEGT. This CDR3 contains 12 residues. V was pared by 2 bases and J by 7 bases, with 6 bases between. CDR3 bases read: TGTGCCAGCAGTTACGTGAGGAATGAG. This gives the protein CASSYVRNE. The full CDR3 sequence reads CASSYVRNEQFF.

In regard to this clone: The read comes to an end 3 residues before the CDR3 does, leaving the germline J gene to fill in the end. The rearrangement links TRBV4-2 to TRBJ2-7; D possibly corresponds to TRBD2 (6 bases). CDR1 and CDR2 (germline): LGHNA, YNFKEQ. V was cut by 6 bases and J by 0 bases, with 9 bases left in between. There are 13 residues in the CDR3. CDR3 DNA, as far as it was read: TGTGCCAGCAGTTCGCGGGACTCCTACGAG. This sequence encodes CASSSRDSYE. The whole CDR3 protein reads CASSSRDSYEQYF.

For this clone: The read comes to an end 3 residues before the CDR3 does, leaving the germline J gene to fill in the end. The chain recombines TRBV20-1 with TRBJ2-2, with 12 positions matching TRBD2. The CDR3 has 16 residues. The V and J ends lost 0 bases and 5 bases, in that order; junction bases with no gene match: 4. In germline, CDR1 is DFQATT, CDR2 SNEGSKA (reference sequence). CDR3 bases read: TGCAGTGCTAGAGACTCCGGACTAGCGGGAACCGGGGAG. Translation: CSARDSGLAGTGE. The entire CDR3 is CSARDSGLAGTGELFF.

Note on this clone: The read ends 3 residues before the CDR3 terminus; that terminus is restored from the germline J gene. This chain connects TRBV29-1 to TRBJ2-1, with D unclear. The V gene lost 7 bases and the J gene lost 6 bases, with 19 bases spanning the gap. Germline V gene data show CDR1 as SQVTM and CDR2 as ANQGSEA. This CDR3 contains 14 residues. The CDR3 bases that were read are TGCAGCGCCCCCCCCTTAGCACCATCCAATGAG. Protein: CSAPPLAPSNE. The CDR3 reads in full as CSAPPLAPSNEQFF.

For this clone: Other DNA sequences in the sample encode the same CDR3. The DNA read from the CDR3 is TGTGCCAGCTCCCCCTCCGGGACACAAGGGAGGACG. This sequence encodes CASSPSGTQGRT. The CDR3, in full, reads CASSPSGTQGRTQYF. This chain joins TRBV18 and TRBJ2-3; either TRBD1 or TRBD2 may supply D (6 bases each). The read stops 3 residues short of the end of the CDR3; the missing end is completed from the germline J gene. Germline CDR1 is KGHSH and CDR2 is LQKENI. The length of the CDR3 is 15 residues.

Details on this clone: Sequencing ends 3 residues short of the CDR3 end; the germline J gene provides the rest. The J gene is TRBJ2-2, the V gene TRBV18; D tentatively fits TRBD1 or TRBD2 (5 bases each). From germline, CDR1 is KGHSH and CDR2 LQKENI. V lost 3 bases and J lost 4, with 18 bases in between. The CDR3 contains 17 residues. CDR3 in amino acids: CASSPSGREVGTGELFF. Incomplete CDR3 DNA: TGTGCCAGCTCACCCTCAGGGAGAGAGGTTGGCACCGGGGAG.

The DNA read from the CDR3 is TGTGCCAGCTCATCCCGGACTCAACAGTACAATGAC. This translates into CASSSRTQQYND. The complete CDR3 protein is CASSSRTQQYNDYTF. The V and J genes are TRBV18 and TRBJ1-2; D not certain. The read gets to within 3 residues of the CDR3 end, and the germline J gene fills in the rest. This CDR3 is 15 amino acids long. From germline, CDR1 is KGHSH and CDR2 LQKENI.

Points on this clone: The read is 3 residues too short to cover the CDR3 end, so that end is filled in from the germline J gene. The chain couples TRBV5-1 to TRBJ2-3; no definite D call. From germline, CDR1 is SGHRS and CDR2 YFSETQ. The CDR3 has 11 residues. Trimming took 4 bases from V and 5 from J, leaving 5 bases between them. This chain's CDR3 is CASSNGDTQYF. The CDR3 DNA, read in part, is TGCGCCAGCAGCAACGGAGATACG.